This TCR beta chain was identified in a study of beta chain features in type 1 diabetes. As for the study in general: Sorted cells from all samples, numbering 100 million to 120 million, were examined.

Every bit of the isolated RNA underwent reverse transcription, so sequencing read expressed TCRB transcripts. Clones were sequenced by immunoSEQ multiplex PCR, and TCRdb holds only the in-frame ones, with some missing. In the table there are a few hundred thousand clones, about 14% of which are singletons. The study, taken as a whole, reports: Across all four CD4+ subsets, people with type 1 diabetes showed modestly shorter TCRB CDR3s.

Trimming took 4 bases from V and 6 from J; bases not matched to a gene: 8. This CDR3 has 15 amino acids. Germline CDR1 and CDR2: SGHRS and YFSETQ. This clone was counted only a few times. Its matching antigen is unknown. The chain is built from TRBV5-1 and TRBJ2-1; 9 bases match TRBD2. The sequence came from a man aged 25 to 40 with type 1 diabetes. The sample comprised naive CD4+ T cells from blood. CDR3 coding DNA: TGCGCCAGCAGCCTACAACCTAGCGGGATCAATGAGCAGTTCTTC. Its protein is CASSLQPSGINEQFF. The full variable domain, in which reference TRBV5-1 and TRBJ2-1 provide the parts outside the CDR3, is KAGVTQTPRYLIKTRGQQVTLSCSPISGHRSVSWYQQTPGQGLQFLFEYFSETQRNKGNFPGRFSGRQFSNSRSEMNVSTLELGDSALYLCASSLQPSGINEQFFGPGTRLTVL.